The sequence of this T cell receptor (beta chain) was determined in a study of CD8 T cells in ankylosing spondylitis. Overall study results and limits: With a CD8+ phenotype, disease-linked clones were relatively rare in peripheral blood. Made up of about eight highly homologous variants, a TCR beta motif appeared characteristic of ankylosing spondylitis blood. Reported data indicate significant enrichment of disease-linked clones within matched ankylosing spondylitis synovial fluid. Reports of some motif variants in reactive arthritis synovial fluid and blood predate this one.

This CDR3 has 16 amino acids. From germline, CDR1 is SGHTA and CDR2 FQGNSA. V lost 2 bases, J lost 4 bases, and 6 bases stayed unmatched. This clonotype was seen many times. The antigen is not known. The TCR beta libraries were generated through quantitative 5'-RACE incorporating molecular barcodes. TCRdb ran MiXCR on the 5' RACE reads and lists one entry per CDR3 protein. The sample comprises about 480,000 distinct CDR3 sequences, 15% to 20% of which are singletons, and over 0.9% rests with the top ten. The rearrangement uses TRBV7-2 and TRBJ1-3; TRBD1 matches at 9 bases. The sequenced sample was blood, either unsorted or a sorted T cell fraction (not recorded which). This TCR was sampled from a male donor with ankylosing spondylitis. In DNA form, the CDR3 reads TGTGCCAGCAGCTTATACACAGGGGGCATGGGAAACACCATATATTTT. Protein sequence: CASSLYTGGMGNTIYF.